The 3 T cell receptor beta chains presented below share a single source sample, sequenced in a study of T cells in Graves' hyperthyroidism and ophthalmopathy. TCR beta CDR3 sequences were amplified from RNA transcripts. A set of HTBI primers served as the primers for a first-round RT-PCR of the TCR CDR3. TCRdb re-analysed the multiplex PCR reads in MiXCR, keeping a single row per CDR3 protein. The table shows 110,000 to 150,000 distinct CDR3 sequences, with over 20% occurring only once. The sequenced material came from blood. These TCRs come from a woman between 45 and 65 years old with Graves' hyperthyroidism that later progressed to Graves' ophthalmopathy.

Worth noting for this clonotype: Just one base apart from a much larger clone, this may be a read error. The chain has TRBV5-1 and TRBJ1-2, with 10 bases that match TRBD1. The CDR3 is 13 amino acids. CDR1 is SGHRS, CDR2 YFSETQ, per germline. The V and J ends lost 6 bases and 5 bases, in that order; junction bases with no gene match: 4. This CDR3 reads CASTRTGGYGYTF. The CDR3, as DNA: TGCGCCAGCACCAGGACAGGGGGATATGGCTACACCTTC. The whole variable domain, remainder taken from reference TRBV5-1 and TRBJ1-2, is KAGVTQTPRYLIKTRGQQVTLSCSPISGHRSVSWYQQTPGQGLQFLFEYFSETQRNKGNFPGRFSGRQFSNSRSEMNVSTLELGDSALYLCASTRTGGYGYTFGSGTRLTVV.

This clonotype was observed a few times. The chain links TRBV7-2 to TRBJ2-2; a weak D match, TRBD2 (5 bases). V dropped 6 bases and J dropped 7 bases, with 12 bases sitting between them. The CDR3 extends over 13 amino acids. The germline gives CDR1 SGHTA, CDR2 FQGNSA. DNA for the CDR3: TGTGCCAGCAGTGAGCGTCGGGGCGGGGAGCTGTTTTTT. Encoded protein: CASSERRGGELFF.

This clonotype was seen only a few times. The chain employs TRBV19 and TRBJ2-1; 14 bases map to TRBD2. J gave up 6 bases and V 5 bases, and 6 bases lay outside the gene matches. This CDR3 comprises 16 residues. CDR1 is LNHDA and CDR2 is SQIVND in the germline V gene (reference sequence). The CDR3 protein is CASSSLTSGGGNEQFF. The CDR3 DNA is TGTGCCAGTAGTTCCCTGACTAGCGGGGGGGGCAATGAGCAGTTCTTC.